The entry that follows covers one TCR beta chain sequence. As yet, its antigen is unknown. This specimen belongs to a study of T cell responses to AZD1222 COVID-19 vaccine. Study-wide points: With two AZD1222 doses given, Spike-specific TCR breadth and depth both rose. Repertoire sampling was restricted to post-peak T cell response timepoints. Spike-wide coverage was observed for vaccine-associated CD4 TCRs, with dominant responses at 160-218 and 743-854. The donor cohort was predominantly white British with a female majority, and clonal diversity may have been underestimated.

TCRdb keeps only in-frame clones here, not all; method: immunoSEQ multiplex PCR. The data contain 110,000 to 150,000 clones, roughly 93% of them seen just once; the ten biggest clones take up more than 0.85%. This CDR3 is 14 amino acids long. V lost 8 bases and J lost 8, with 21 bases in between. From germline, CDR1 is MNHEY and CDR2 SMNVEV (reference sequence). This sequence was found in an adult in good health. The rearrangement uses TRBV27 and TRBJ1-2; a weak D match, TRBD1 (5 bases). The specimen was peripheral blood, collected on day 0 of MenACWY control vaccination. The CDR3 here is CASGTGAGSWGYTF. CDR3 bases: TGTGCCAGCGGTACAGGTGCTGGCTCTTGGGGCTACACCTTC.